This passage covers 22 T cell receptor beta chains from one sample sequenced in a study of response to subunit inactivated influenza vaccine. TCRdb re-derived calls from the RT-PCR reads in MiXCR, one entry per CDR3 protein. The table lists roughly 570,000 distinct CDR3 sequences, around 15% of them singletons, with over 8.5% in the top ten. The sample consisted of PBMCs from blood, taken approximately 13 days after vaccination. The receptors were gathered from a man in his forties or fifties who received an inactivated influenza vaccine.

The chain links TRBV9 to TRBJ2-7; no clear D gene. The ends were cut back, 0 bases at V and 0 bases at J, with 10 bases in the middle. The CDR3 consists of 15 residues. Germline CDR1 is SGDLS and CDR2 is YYNGEE. CDR3 nucleotide sequence: TGTGCCAGCAGCGTAGCTCCGACTCCCTCCTACGAGCAGTACTTC. This encodes CASSVAPTPSYEQYF. Using reference TRBV9 and TRBJ2-7 for the parts outside the CDR3, the full variable domain is DSGVTQTPKHLITATGQRVTLRCSPRSGDLSVYWYQQSLDQGLQFLIQYYNGEERAKGNILERFSAQQFPDLHSELNLSSLELGDSALYFCASSVAPTPSYEQYFGPGTRLTVT.

At least ten counts were recorded for this clonotype. V usage is TRBV4-3 and J usage is TRBJ2-7, with TRBD1 matching over 10 bases. The junction had 4 bases not matched to a gene; V was cut back by 5 bases and J by 0 bases. The CDR3 is 15 amino acids. Germline V gives CDR1 LGHNA, CDR2 YSLEER. For the CDR3, the DNA is TGCGCCAGCAGCTTAAGGACAGGGGGCTCCTACGAGCAGTACTTC. Translated, it gives CASSLRTGGSYEQYF.

The chain has TRBV25-1 and TRBJ2-3; TRBD2 matches at 7 bases. J gave up 4 bases and V 10 bases, and 14 bases lay outside the gene matches. This CDR3 contains 15 residues. Germline V CDR1 and CDR2: MGHDK, SYGVNS. The CDR3 nucleotides read TGTGCCACCGTCCCCTCGGGAGGTTTGGCAGATACGCAGTATTTT. Translation: CATVPSGGLADTQYF.

The genes are TRBV20-1 and TRBJ2-7; D assignment may be TRBD1 or TRBD2 (5 bases each). Germline lookup yields CDR1 DFQATT and CDR2 SNEGSKA (reference sequence). The CDR3 covers 14 residues. Trimming pared 6 bases from V and 5 bases from J, leaving 20 bases between. The CDR3 DNA follows: TGCAGTGCAAGGGCGGCGACGGGGACGGACGAGCAGTACTTC. As protein: CSARAATGTDEQYF.

This clonotype has more than one count but fewer than ten. The rearrangement joins TRBV7-2 to TRBJ1-5, with D tentatively TRBD1 (6 bases). The V and J ends lost 1 base and 0 bases respectively, with 10 bases between them. This CDR3 has 16 residues. Germline CDR1 and CDR2: SGHTA and FQGNSA. The CDR3 loop is CASSLVGGNSNQPQHF. The DNA for the CDR3 is TGTGCCAGCAGCTTAGTAGGGGGGAATAGCAATCAGCCCCAGCATTTT.

This clonotype has ten or more counts. The chain is built from TRBV7-9 and TRBJ1-2; D gene unclear. V lost 2 bases, J lost 2 bases, and 0 bases lay in between. This CDR3 is 11 amino acids long. Germline V CDR1 and CDR2: SEHNR, FQNEAQ (reference sequence). The CDR3 bases are TGTGCCAGCAGCTTAAACTATGGCTACACCTTC. Translation: CASSLNYGYTF.

This clonotype came up a few times. This chain uses TRBV5-4 with TRBJ2-3; D is possibly TRBD1 or TRBD2 (5 bases each). V was shortened by 2 bases and J by 4 bases, with 11 bases between the two germline ends. This CDR3 has 14 amino acids. The germline gives CDR1 SGHNT, CDR2 YYREEE (reference sequence). This chain's CDR3 is CASSFVQEADTQYF. Here the CDR3 DNA reads TGTGCCAGCAGCTTCGTACAGGAGGCAGATACGCAGTATTTT.

CDR3 sequence (DNA): TGCAGTGCTAGAGGGTGGGACACTGAAGCTTTCTTT. As protein: CSARGWDTEAFF. V is TRBV20-1 and J is TRBJ1-1; no firm D call. V was shortened by 1 base and J by 3 bases, with 6 bases between the two germline ends. Per germline, CDR1 DFQATT and CDR2 SNEGSKA (reference sequence). The CDR3 loop spans 12 amino acids.

The chain recombines TRBV12-3 or TRBV12-4 with TRBJ2-1; 9 positions agree with TRBD1. Germline trimming cut 3 bases from V and 7 bases from J; bases unmatched to any gene: 7. This CDR3 spans 15 amino acids. Written as DNA, the CDR3 is TGTGCCAGCAGTTTTCCGGGACAGGGAGGGAATGAGCAGTTCTTC. Protein sequence: CASSFPGQGGNEQFF.

The table lists this clonotype with a few counts. The rearrangement joins TRBV19 to TRBJ1-5, with D perhaps TRBD1 (6 bases). The V and J ends lost 6 bases and 6 bases respectively, with 15 bases between them. The germline gives CDR1 LNHDA, CDR2 SQIVND (reference sequence). This CDR3 is built from 14 residues. As DNA, the CDR3 is TGTGCCAGTAGCCAGGGGTCTCGGGGTCAGCCCCAGCATTTT. Translating it yields CASSQGSRGQPQHF.

The V and J genes are TRBV7-2 and TRBJ2-6, with D possibly TRBD2 on 6 matching bases. V was pared by 1 base and J by 2 bases, with 6 bases between. CDR1 SGHTA and CDR2 FQGNSA come from the germline V gene. The CDR3 runs to 15 residues. The CDR3 here is CASSLGEAGANVLTF. The CDR3 region has the DNA TGTGCCAGCAGCTTAGGGGAGGCTGGGGCCAACGTCCTGACTTTC.

This clonotype was seen only a few times. The chain recombines TRBV20-1 with TRBJ1-5, with a possible D match to TRBD1 (6 bases). The CDR3 has 13 residues. Germline CDR1 is DFQATT and CDR2 is SNEGSKA (reference sequence). V was clipped by 4 bases and J by 8 bases, with 15 bases between them. The CDR3 nucleotides read TGCAGTGCTATCCACAGGGCTGGGGAGCCCCAGCATTTT. It translates to CSAIHRAGEPQHF.

V gene TRBV3-1 combines with J gene TRBJ2-5; D is possibly TRBD2 (6 bases). Germline V gives CDR1 LGHDT, CDR2 YNNKEL (reference sequence). V was pared by 6 bases and J by 1 base, with 21 bases between. The length of the CDR3 is 17 residues. The CDR3 sequence is CASRRGRRAGVQETQYF. DNA for the CDR3: TGTGCCAGCAGACGAGGCAGGAGGGCCGGGGTCCAAGAGACCCAGTACTTC.

This sequence joins TRBV12-5 and TRBJ2-3; the D is unclear. This CDR3 region has 14 residues. CDR1 is LGHNT, CDR2 FRNRAP, per germline. The V and J ends lost 1 base and 2 bases respectively, with 7 bases between them. CDR3: CASGLGRNTDTQYF. As DNA, the CDR3 is TGTGCTAGTGGTTTGGGACGGAACACAGATACGCAGTATTTT. The complete variable domain, with remaining parts taken from reference TRBV12-5 and TRBJ2-3, reads DARVTQTPRHKVTEMGQEVTMRCQPILGHNTVFWYRQTMMQGLELLAYFRNRAPLDDSGMPKDRFSAEMPDATLATLKIQPSEPRDSAVYFCASGLGRNTDTQYFGPGTRLTVL.

This clonotype was seen only a few times. This rearrangement joins TRBV9 to TRBJ1-6; the D gene is possibly TRBD1 (5 bases). Germline V gives CDR1 SGDLS, CDR2 YYNGEE. V lost 2 bases, J lost 0 bases, and 9 bases lay in between. The CDR3 has 16 residues. CDR3 DNA: TGTGCCAGCAGCGTTTCAGGGAGCTCCTATAATTCACCCCTCCACTTT. It encodes CASSVSGSSYNSPLHF.

This clonotype has a handful of counts. The gene calls are TRBV28 and TRBJ2-7; the D call may be TRBD1 or TRBD2 (5 bases each). V was trimmed by 8 bases and J by 2 bases, leaving 22 bases between them. The CDR3 contains 16 residues. Germline CDR1 and CDR2: MDHEN and SYDVKM. This chain's CDR3 is CASLNNRDRFTYEQYF. CDR3 bases: TGTGCCAGCCTAAATAACCGGGACCGTTTTACCTACGAGCAGTACTTC.

This clonotype has more than one count but fewer than ten. This sequence joins TRBV7-2 and TRBJ1-2; D is ambiguous. Trimming left V 2 bases short and J 0 bases short, with 10 bases between. Germline CDR1 and CDR2: SGHTA and FQGNSA. This CDR3 contains 15 residues. The CDR3 bases are TGTGCCAGCAGCTTACGGGATGTACCTAACTATGGCTACACCTTC. It yields the protein CASSLRDVPNYGYTF.

The chain is built from TRBV5-1 and TRBJ2-1, with 8 bases aligning to TRBD2. The J segment lost 7 bases and the V segment lost 6 bases, leaving 12 bases of the junction unmatched. The CDR3 spans 15 residues. From germline, CDR1 is SGHRS and CDR2 YFSETQ. This CDR3 is CASTYGRASANEQFF. DNA of the CDR3: TGCGCCAGCACCTACGGGAGGGCCTCTGCAAATGAGCAGTTCTTC.

The chain combines TRBV2 with TRBJ2-7; tentative D call: TRBD1 (5 bases). This CDR3 region has 14 residues. CDR1 and CDR2 (germline): SNHLY, FYNNEI. V was pared by 5 bases and J by 0 bases, with 11 bases between. Here the CDR3 reads CASSLSDSSYEQYF. DNA for the CDR3: TGTGCCAGCAGTCTATCAGACAGCTCCTACGAGCAGTACTTC.

The chain carries TRBV10-3 and TRBJ2-7, with D perhaps TRBD1 (6 bases). The CDR3 sequence is 14 residues long. CDR1 and CDR2 from the germline V gene are ENHRY and SYGVKD. Trimming stripped 0 bases from V and 3 bases from J, with 9 bases between. CDR3 sequence reads: CAISESGQIYEQYF. The DNA of the CDR3 is TGTGCCATCAGTGAGTCTGGACAGATCTACGAGCAGTACTTC.

The chain carries TRBV7-9 and TRBJ2-2; 8 bases line up with TRBD1. Germline V gene sequence: CDR1 SEHNR, CDR2 FQNEAQ (reference sequence). The CDR3 spans 15 residues. The V segment lost 3 bases and the J segment 4 bases; nucleotides outside the gene matches: 4. Here the CDR3 DNA reads TGTGCCAGCAGCTTCAGGGGGCGAATCACCGGGGAGCTGTTTTTT. It translates to CASSFRGRITGELFF.

This clonotype was counted only a few times. The genes are TRBV3-1 and TRBJ2-7; 8 bases match TRBD2. V lost 1 base to trimming and J lost 5 bases; unmatched junction nucleotides: 4. CDR1 and CDR2 from the germline V gene are LGHDT and YNNKEL (reference sequence). The CDR3 contains 14 residues. CDR3 nucleotides: TGTGCCAGCAGCCAAGTTATTAGCGGGGACGAGCAGTACTTC. This encodes CASSQVISGDEQYF.